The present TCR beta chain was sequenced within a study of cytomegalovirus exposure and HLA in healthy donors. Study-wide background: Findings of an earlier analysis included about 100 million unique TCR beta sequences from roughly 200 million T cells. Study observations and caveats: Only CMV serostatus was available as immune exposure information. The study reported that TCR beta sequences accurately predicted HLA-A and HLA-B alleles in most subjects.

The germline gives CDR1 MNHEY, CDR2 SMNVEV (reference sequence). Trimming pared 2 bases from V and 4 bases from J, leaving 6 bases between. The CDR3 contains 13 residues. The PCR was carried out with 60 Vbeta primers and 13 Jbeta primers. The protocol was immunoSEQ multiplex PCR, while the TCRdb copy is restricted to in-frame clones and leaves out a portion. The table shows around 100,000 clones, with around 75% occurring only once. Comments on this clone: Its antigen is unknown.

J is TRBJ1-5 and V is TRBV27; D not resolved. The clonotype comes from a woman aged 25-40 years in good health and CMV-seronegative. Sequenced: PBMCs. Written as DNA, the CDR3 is TGTGCCAGCAGTTTACAATTGAATCAGCCCCAGCATTTT. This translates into CASSLQLNQPQHF.